This T cell receptor (beta chain) was sequenced during a study of T cell responses to AZD1222 COVID-19 vaccine. Turning to this clone: Its matching antigen is unknown.

Germline CDR1 and CDR2: LNHDA and SQIVND (reference sequence). This CDR3 spans 17 amino acids. The V segment lost 5 bases and the J segment 7 bases; nucleotides outside the gene matches: 12. Some clones are missing from TCRdb's copy, which holds only in-frame ones; the method was immunoSEQ multiplex PCR. This sample has some 250,000 clones; 94% occur once, and the top ten carry 0.5% to 0.65%. Second-dose groups at about 4 or about 12 weeks were pooled. Findings of the study overall: The repertoires were collected only after the peak T cell response. Following two doses of AZD1222, Spike-specific TCR breadth and depth rose. Most donors were white British and more were female, and clonal diversity was possibly underestimated.

The receptor was isolated from an adult who received the AZD1222 COVID-19 vaccine. The sample in question was peripheral blood, obtained 28 days after the second AZD1222 dose. J is TRBJ1-4 and V is TRBV19; 11 nucleotides agree with TRBD1. Here the CDR3 DNA reads TGTGCCAGTAGTCCCACGGGGCCCGGGACAGGGGGTGAAAAACTGTTTTTT. Amino acids: CASSPTGPGTGGEKLFF.